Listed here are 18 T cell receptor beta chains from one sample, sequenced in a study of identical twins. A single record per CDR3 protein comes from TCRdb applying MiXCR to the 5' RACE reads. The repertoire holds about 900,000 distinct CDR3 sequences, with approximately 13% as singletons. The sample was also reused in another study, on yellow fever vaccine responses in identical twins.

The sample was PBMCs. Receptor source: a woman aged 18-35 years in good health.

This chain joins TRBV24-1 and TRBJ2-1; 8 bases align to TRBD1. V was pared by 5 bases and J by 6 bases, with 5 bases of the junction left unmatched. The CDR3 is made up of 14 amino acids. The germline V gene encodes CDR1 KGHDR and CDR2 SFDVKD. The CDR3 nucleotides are TGTGCCACCAGTGTTCGGGGACAGGTCAATGAGCAGTTCTTC. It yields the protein CATSVRGQVNEQFF.

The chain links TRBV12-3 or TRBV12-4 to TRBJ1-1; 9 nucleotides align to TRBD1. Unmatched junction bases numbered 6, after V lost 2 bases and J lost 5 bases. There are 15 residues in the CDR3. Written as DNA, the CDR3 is TGTGCCAGCAGTTTAATAGGGACAGGGTTAACTGAAGCTTTCTTT. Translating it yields CASSLIGTGLTEAFF.

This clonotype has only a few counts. The CDR3 nucleotides read TGCGCCAGCAGGCAGGAGGAAAAGTACGGGTCACCCCTCCACTTT. It encodes CASRQEEKYGSPLHF. This rearrangement joins TRBV5-1 to TRBJ1-6; the D is unclear. Between the trimmed V and J ends, which lost 5 bases and 10 bases, there was a span of 19 bases. There are 15 residues in the CDR3. The germline V gene has CDR1 SGHRS and CDR2 YFSETQ.

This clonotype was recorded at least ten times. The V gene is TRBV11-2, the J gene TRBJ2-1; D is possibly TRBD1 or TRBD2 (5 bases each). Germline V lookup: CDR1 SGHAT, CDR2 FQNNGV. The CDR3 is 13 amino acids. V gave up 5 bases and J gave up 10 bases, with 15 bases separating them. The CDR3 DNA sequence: TGTGCCAGCAGCCAACTAGGGGTAGGGGAGCAGTTCTTC. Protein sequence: CASSQLGVGEQFF. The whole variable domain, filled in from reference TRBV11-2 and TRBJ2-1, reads EAGVAQSPRYKIIEKRQSVAFWCNPISGHATLYWYQQILGQGPKLLIQFQNNGVVDDSQLPKDRFSAERLKGVDSTLKIQPAKLEDSAVYLCASSQLGVGEQFFGPGTRLTVL.

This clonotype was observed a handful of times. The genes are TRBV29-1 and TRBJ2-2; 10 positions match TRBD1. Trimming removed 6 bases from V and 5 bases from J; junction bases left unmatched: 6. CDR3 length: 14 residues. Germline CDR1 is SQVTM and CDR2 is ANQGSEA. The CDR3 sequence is CSVRTGGVTGELFF. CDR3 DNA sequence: TGCAGCGTGCGGACAGGGGGTGTAACCGGGGAGCTGTTTTTT.

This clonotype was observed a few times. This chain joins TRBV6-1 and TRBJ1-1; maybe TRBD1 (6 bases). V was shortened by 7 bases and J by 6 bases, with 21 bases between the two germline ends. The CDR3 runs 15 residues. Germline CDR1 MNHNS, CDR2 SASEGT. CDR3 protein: CASTHATGSRSEAFF. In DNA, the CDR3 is TGTGCCAGCACGCACGCCACAGGGAGTAGATCTGAAGCTTTCTTT.

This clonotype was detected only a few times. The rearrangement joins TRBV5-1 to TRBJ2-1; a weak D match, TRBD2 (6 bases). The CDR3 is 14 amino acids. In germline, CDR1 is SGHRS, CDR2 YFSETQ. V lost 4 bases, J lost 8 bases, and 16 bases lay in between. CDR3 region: CASSLPSLADEQFF. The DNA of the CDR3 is TGCGCCAGCAGCCTCCCCTCCTTAGCGGATGAGCAGTTCTTC. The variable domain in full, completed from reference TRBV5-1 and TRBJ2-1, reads KAGVTQTPRYLIKTRGQQVTLSCSPISGHRSVSWYQQTPGQGLQFLFEYFSETQRNKGNFPGRFSGRQFSNSRSEMNVSTLELGDSALYLCASSLPSLADEQFFGPGTRLTVL.

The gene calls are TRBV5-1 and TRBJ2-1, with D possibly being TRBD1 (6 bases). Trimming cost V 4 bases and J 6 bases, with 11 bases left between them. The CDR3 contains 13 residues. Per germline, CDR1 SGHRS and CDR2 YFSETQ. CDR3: CASSRGQRNEQFF. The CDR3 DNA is TGCGCCAGCAGCCGTGGACAGCGCAATGAGCAGTTCTTC. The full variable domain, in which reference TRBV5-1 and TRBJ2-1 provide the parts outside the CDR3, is KAGVTQTPRYLIKTRGQQVTLSCSPISGHRSVSWYQQTPGQGLQFLFEYFSETQRNKGNFPGRFSGRQFSNSRSEMNVSTLELGDSALYLCASSRGQRNEQFFGPGTRLTVL.

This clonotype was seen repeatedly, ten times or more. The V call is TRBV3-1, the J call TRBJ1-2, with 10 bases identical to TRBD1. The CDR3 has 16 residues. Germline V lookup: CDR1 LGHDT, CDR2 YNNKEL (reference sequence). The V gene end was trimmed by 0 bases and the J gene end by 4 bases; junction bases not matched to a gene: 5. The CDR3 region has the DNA TGTGCCAGCAGCCAAGATATGACAGGGGGCTTCTATGGCTACACCTTC. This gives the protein CASSQDMTGGFYGYTF.

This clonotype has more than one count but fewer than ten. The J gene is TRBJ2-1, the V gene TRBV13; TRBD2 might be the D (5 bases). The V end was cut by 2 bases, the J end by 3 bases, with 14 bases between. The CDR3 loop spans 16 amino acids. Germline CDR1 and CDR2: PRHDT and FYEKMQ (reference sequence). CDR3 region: CASSLRLTWVYNEQFF. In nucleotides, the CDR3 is TGTGCCAGCAGCTTACGACTAACGTGGGTCTACAATGAGCAGTTCTTC.

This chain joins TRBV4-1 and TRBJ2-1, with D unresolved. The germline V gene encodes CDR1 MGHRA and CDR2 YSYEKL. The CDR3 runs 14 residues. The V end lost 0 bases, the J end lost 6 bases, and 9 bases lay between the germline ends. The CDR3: CASSQDRSPNEQFF. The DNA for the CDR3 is TGCGCCAGCAGCCAAGATCGTAGCCCCAATGAGCAGTTCTTC.

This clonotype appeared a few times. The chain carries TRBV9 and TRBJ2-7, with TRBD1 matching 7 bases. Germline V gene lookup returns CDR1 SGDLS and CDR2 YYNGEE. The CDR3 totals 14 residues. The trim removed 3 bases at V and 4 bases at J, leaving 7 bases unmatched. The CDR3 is CASSEATGFYEQYF. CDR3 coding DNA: TGTGCCAGCAGCGAGGCGACAGGGTTTTACGAGCAGTACTTC.

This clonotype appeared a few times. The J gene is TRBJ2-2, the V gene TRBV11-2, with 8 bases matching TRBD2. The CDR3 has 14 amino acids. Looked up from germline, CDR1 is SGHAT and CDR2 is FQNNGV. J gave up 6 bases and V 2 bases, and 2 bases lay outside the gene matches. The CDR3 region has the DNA TGTGCCAGCAGCTTACCCGGGAGGGCCGGGGAGCTGTTTTTT. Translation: CASSLPGRAGELFF.

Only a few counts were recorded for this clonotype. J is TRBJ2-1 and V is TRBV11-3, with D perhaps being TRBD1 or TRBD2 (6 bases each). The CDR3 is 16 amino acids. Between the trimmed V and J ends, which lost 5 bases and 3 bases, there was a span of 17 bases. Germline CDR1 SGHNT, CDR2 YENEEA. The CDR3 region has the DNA TGTGCCAGCAGCCGGGGGCAAGGTTTCTTCTACAATGAGCAGTTCTTC. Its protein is CASSRGQGFFYNEQFF.

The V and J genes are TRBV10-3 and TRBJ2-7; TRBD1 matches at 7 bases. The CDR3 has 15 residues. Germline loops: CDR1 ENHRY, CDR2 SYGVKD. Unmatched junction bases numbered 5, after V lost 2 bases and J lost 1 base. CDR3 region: CAISEGGRGSYEQYF. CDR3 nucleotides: TGTGCCATCAGTGAGGGCGGCAGGGGGTCCTACGAGCAGTACTTC.

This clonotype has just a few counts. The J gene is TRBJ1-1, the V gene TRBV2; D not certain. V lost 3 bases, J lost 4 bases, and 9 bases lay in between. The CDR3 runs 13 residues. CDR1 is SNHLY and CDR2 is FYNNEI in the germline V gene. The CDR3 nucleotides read TGTGCCAGCAGTGATACCCGCTCCACTGAAGCTTTCTTT. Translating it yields CASSDTRSTEAFF. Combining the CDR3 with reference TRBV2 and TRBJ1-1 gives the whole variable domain EPEVTQTPSHQVTQMGQEVILRCVPISNHLYFYWYRQILGQKVEFLVSFYNNEISEKSEIFDDQFSVERPDGSNFTLKIRSTKLEDSAMYFCASSDTRSTEAFFGQGTRLTVV.

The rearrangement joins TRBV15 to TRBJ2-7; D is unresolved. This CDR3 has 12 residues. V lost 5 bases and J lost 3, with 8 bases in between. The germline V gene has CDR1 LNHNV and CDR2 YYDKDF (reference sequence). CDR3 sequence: CATSGPSYEQYV. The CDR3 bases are TGTGCCACCAGCGGGCCCAGCTACGAGCAGTACGTC.

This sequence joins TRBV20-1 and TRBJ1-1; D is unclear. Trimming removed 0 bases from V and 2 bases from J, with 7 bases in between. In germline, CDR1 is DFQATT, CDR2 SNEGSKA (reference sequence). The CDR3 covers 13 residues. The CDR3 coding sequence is TGCAGTGCTAGAGAGTGGGGAAACACTGAAGCTTTCTTT. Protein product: CSAREWGNTEAFF.